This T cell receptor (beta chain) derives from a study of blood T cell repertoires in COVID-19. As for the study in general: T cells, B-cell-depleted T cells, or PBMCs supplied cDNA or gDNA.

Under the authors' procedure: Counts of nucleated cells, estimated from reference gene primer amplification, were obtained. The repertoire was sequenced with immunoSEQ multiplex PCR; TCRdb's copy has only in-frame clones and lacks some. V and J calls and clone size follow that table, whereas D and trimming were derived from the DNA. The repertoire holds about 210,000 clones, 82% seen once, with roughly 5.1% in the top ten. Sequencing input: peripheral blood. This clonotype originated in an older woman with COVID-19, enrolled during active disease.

CDR3 nucleotides: TGTGCCAGTAGACCGTCGACAGGGTCGGGAAACACCATATATTTT. It specifies CASRPSTGSGNTIYF. The gene calls are TRBV19 and TRBJ1-3; TRBD1 agrees at 7 bases. Germline CDR1 is LNHDA and CDR2 is SQIVND (reference sequence). The CDR3 covers 15 residues. V gave up 6 bases and J gave up 4 bases; unmatched junction bases: 9.